Listed below are T cell receptor beta chains from one sample, sequenced in a study of shared clonotypes between healthy human individuals. The table came from immunoSEQ multiplex PCR; TCRdb's copy has only in-frame clones and leaves some out. The data contain 500,000 to 650,000 clones, roughly four fifths of them seen just once; the ten biggest clones take up 9.5% to 15%. Sequenced input: PBMCs. These receptors were obtained from a middle-aged woman in good health. Some clones in this sample may be carry-over from other donors' samples. Each CDR3 is given with its conserved first and last residue. D genes are given only for firm matches. A clone size is listed for some rows: how often the clone was seen (once, few, many), or a class if it is expanded.

clone size	V gene	D gene	J gene	CDR3 DNA	CDR3 protein
NA	TRBV10-2	TRBD2	TRBJ2-2	TGCGCCAGCAGTGATGGGGTCCTAGCGGGGCTGGGCGGGGAGCTGTTTTTT	CASSDGVLAGLGGELFF
NA	TRBV18	NA	TRBJ2-7	TGTGCCAGCTCACAGGGGTTAGAAGAGCAGTACTTC	CASSQGLEEQYF
NA	TRBV18	NA	TRBJ1-2	TGTGCCAGCTCACCTGAGTTAAGGGGAGGCTACACCTTC	CASSPELRGGYTF
NA	TRBV30	NA	TRBJ2-1	TGTGCCTGGAGTGAACTTAGCGGAAATAAGCAGTTCTTC	CAWSELSGNKQFF
NA	TRBV9	TRBD1	TRBJ1-5	TGTGCCAGCAGCGCGTCAGGGGGAAATCAGCCCCAGCATTTT	CASSASGGNQPQHF
NA	TRBV11-2	TRBD2	TRBJ2-1	TGTGCCAGCAGCTCGCTAGCGGGAGCCTTAAATGAGCAGTTCTTC	CASSSLAGALNEQFF
NA	TRBV5-4	NA	TRBJ2-1	TGTGCCAGCAGGAAGACGGGCGGCCGCGTAAATGAGCAGTTCTTC	CASRKTGGRVNEQFF
NA	TRBV13	NA	TRBJ2-3	TGTGCCAGCAGCTTAGTAGGGGCAACCACAGATACGCAGTATTTT	CASSLVGATTDTQYF
few	TRBV5-5	TRBD2	TRBJ2-3	TGTGCCAGCAGCTCTAGTGGCGGGAGGGGAGATACGCAGTATTTT	CASSSSGGRGDTQYF
NA	TRBV5-1	NA	TRBJ2-7	TGCGCCAGCAGCTTGGTCGGGGGAGGTGGATCCTACGAGCAGTACTTC	CASSLVGGGGSYEQYF
many	TRBV27	NA	TRBJ1-6	TGTGCCAGCGGCCATAATTCACCCCTCCACTTT	CASGHNSPLHF
NA	TRBV5-6	NA	TRBJ2-1	TGTGCCAGCAGCTTGGGCGGTGGAAGGCAGTTCTTC	CASSLGGGRQFF
NA	TRBV5-1	TRBD2	TRBJ2-2	TGCGCCAGCAGCTTGGGAGCTAGCGGGACCACCGGGGAGCTGTTTTTT	CASSLGASGTTGELFF
NA	TRBV5-1	NA	TRBJ2-5	TGCGCCAGCAGCTTGGGGGCGGGTGAGACCCAGTACTTC	CASSLGAGETQYF
NA	TRBV27	TRBD1	TRBJ1-1	TGTGCCAGCAGTAGAAATCCGGGACAGGGGAACACTGAAGCTTTCTTT	CASSRNPGQGNTEAFF
few	TRBV7-9	NA	TRBJ1-2	TGTGCCAGCAGCTTAGGGGCGTTAGCTAACTATGGCTACACCTTC	CASSLGALANYGYTF
NA	TRBV7-3	NA	TRBJ2-1	TGTGCCAGCAGCCCCCGACTAGGGGGGATCAATGAGCAGTTCTTC	CASSPRLGGINEQFF
NA	TRBV14	TRBD2	TRBJ2-3	TGTGCCAGCAGCCGTAGCGGGTCTGGTATAGATACGCAGTATTTT	CASSRSGSGIDTQYF
NA	TRBV9	TRBD2	TRBJ2-5	TGTGCCAGCAGCGTAGCGGGGACTAGAGGGACCCAGTACTTC	CASSVAGTRGTQYF
NA	TRBV7-9	NA	TRBJ2-2	TGTGCCAGCAGCAGGGGTACCGGGGAGCTGTTTTTT	CASSRGTGELFF
NA	TRBV27	NA	TRBJ2-7	TGTGCCAGCAGTTTATCTCTCGGGACTTCGGCCTACGAGCAGTACTTC	CASSLSLGTSAYEQYF
NA	TRBV13	NA	TRBJ2-1	TGTGCCAGCAGCCGATTCGGGGGCTCCTACAATGAGCAGTTCTTC	CASSRFGGSYNEQFF
NA	TRBV7-6	TRBD2	TRBJ2-1	TGTGCCAGCAGCCTGGGACTAGCTTCCGCACTGCTGTTCTTC	CASSLGLASALLFF
NA	TRBV11-2	NA	TRBJ1-3	TGTGCCAGCAGCCCCCCACTCCGGGACCTAATATATTTT	CASSPPLRDLIYF
NA	TRBV28	NA	TRBJ2-7	TGTGCCAGCAGCACCGTGAGGATTGGCGAGCAGTACTTC	CASSTVRIGEQYF
NA	TRBV28	NA	TRBJ2-5	TGTGCCAGCAGCCTTCTTGGGGAGCGGGAGACCCAGTACTTC	CASSLLGERETQYF
NA	TRBV28	NA	TRBJ1-3	TGTGCCAGCAGTTTAGCCGGTGGACCCTCTGGAAACACCATATATTTT	CASSLAGGPSGNTIYF
few	TRBV9	TRBD2	TRBJ2-7	TGTGCCAGCAGTCCTAGCGGGCTTAGCTCCTACGAGCAGTACTTC	CASSPSGLSSYEQYF
NA	TRBV30	NA	TRBJ1-1	TGTGCCTGGATGCGAACTGAAGCTTTCTTT	CAWMRTEAFF
few	TRBV2	NA	TRBJ2-5	TGTGCCAGCACCCAGCAAGAGACCCAGTACTTC	CASTQQETQYF
NA	TRBV7-6	NA	TRBJ2-7	TGTGCCAGCAGCCCCTCCTACTTACAGGGACCTATCTACGAGCAGTACTTC	CASSPSYLQGPIYEQYF
many	TRBV7-9	NA	TRBJ2-5	TGTGCCAGCACCCTGGGGGGCCAAGAGACCCAGTACTTC	CASTLGGQETQYF
NA	TRBV19	TRBD1	TRBJ1-4	TGTGCCAGTAGTCCCCAGGGGGCGAGGAATGAAAAACTGTTTTTT	CASSPQGARNEKLFF
NA	TRBV18	NA	TRBJ1-5	TGTGCCAGCTCACGGGACATTAATCAGCCCCAGCATTTT	CASSRDINQPQHF
NA	TRBV29-1	TRBD1	TRBJ1-2	TGCAGCGTTGAAAGACAGGGCTATGGCTACACCTTC	CSVERQGYGYTF
NA	TRBV28	NA	TRBJ2-7	TGTGCCAGCACCATCGGACGGAGATTCTACGAGCAGTACTTC	CASTIGRRFYEQYF
NA	TRBV13	TRBD2	TRBJ2-7	TGTGCCAGCAGGGGAACTCTAGCGGGAGAGTACGAGCAGTACTTC	CASRGTLAGEYEQYF
NA	TRBV5-6	TRBD2	TRBJ2-3	TGTGCCAGCAGCTTATCTAGCGGGAGTAGAAATACGCAGTATTTT	CASSLSSGSRNTQYF
NA	TRBV6-1	NA	TRBJ2-2	TGTGCCAGCTCCAGGAACACCGGGGAGCTGTTTTTT	CASSRNTGELFF
NA	TRBV15	NA	TRBJ1-3	TGTGCCACCAGCAGAGATAGAGGGACTGGAAACACCATATATTTT	CATSRDRGTGNTIYF
NA	TRBV4-1	TRBD1	TRBJ2-4	TGCGCCAGCAGTGACAGGGGGCCTTTAGCCAAAAACATTCAGTACTTC	CASSDRGPLAKNIQYF
NA	TRBV2	NA	TRBJ2-3	TGTGCCAGCAAATTGAAGGCAGATACGCAGTATTTT	CASKLKADTQYF
NA	TRBV10-2	TRBD2	TRBJ2-1	TGCGCCAGCAGTGACGTTGCGGGTAGCGGGACTCCCTACAATGAGCAGTTCTTC	CASSDVAGSGTPYNEQFF
few	TRBV19	NA	TRBJ2-1	TGTGCCAGAACCATCCAGGGTTTTAGGGACAATGAGCAGTTCTTC	CARTIQGFRDNEQFF
NA	TRBV9	TRBD1	TRBJ2-2	TGTGCCAGCAGCGTAGGTACAGGGGATTTGGCCGGGGAGCTGTTTTTT	CASSVGTGDLAGELFF
few	TRBV29-1	TRBD1	TRBJ1-1	TGCAGCGTGGCGGCCCCGGGACAGGGAGTGGGGACTGAAGCTTTCTTT	CSVAAPGQGVGTEAFF
NA	TRBV4-3	TRBD1	TRBJ1-1	TGCGCCAGCAGCCGTCTACAGGGGACCACTGAAGCTTTCTTT	CASSRLQGTTEAFF
NA	TRBV15	NA	TRBJ2-5	TGTGCCACCAGCAGCGACCTACAAGAGACCCAGTACTTC	CATSSDLQETQYF